A selection of T cell receptor beta chains follows, all from one sample in a study of OX40 agonist ivuxolimab in advanced cancers. Sequenced by immunoSEQ multiplex PCR; TCRdb stores in-frame clones only, minus some. The repertoire has tens of thousands of clones, roughly 83% of them found once; the top ten carry around 16%. The material was CD4+ or CD8+ T cells sorted from blood, obtained in a trial of the OX40 agonist ivuxolimab. The receptors originated from an adult with an advanced solid tumor such as melanoma, head and neck, liver or kidney cancer. Each CDR3 is given with its conserved first and last residue. Fields, in order: clone size, D gene, J gene, V gene, CDR3 DNA, CDR3 protein. A D gene is named only where the DNA matches it firmly. Rows may omit the clone size; those that give it use once, few, many or a size class.

. TRBD1 TRBJ1-1 TRBV2 TGTGCCAGCAGTCCCAGGACAGGTAACCCCACTGAAGCTTTCTTT CASSPRTGNPTEAFF
. . TRBJ1-4 TRBV5-1 TGCGCCAGCAGCTTGGCCTTTGGGGGACTTAATGAAAAACTGTTTTTT CASSLAFGGLNEKLFF
. . TRBJ1-3 TRBV5-1 TGCGCCAGCAGCTTGGAGCCGGGCGGAGTCTCTGGAAACACCATATATTTT CASSLEPGGVSGNTIYF
. . TRBJ2-5 TRBV11-3 TGTGCCAGCAGCTTAGATCCCTCCGGGGGCAGGGGGCAAGAGACCCAGTACTTC CASSLDPSGGRGQETQYF
. . TRBJ2-3 TRBV28 TGTGCCAGCAGTTTACGTTTGAATACGCAGTATTTT CASSLRLNTQYF
. . TRBJ2-7 TRBV5-4 TGTGCCAGCAGCCGGGGGGGAGGGGGCAGTTGGTACGAGCAGTACTTC CASSRGGGGSWYEQYF
. . TRBJ1-2 TRBV2 TGTGCCAGCAGTGAAGCGCCGTCAGCCGCCCTCTATGGCTACACCTTC CASSEAPSAALYGYTF
. . TRBJ1-1 TRBV19 TGTGCCAGTACTCCCGGGGCAGGGAAGAACACTGAAGCTTTCTTT CASTPGAGKNTEAFF
. TRBD2 TRBJ2-1 TRBV28 TGTGCCAGCAGCGACCGAAAGACTAGCGGGGCCGGGAATGAGCAGTTCTTC CASSDRKTSGAGNEQFF
. . TRBJ1-2 TRBV6-5 TGTGCCAGCAGTCCCGTGGGAGGGGGCTACACCTTC CASSPVGGGYTF
. . TRBJ2-7 TRBV6-6 TGTGCCAGCAGTTCAGCCTACGAGCAGTACTTC CASSSAYEQYF
. . TRBJ2-7 TRBV6-5 TGTGCCAGCAGTTACGGGTCCTACTACGAGCAGTACTTC CASSYGSYYEQYF
. TRBD2 TRBJ2-1 TRBV30 TGTGCCTGGAGTGTACGGACTAGTAGGCGGGATGAGCAGTTCTTC CAWSVRTSRRDEQFF
. TRBD1 TRBJ1-1 TRBV6-6 TGTGCCAGCAGGAGACAGGGTATTCCGAAAGCTTTCTTT CASRRQGIPKAFF
. . TRBJ1-6 TRBV6-5 TGTGCCAGCAGTTTGGCAGCCCTTGATTCACCCCTCCACTTT CASSLAALDSPLHF
. . TRBJ1-2 TRBV10-3 TGTGCCATCAGTAGACAGGACGGCTATGGCTACACCTTC CAISRQDGYGYTF
. TRBD1 TRBJ1-4 TRBV7-9 TGTGCCAGCAGCGCGCGTGGGACAGCGCCTAATGAAAAACTGTTTTTT CASSARGTAPNEKLFF
. TRBD1 TRBJ1-1 TRBV19 TGTGCCAGTAGTTCCGACAGGGGACCACCTGAAGCTTTCTTT CASSSDRGPPEAFF
once TRBD2 TRBJ2-1 TRBV10-3 TGTGCCATCAGTGACTCGCGGGGGTTCAACAATGAGCAGTTCTTC CAISDSRGFNNEQFF
. . TRBJ2-1 TRBV7-2 TGTGCCAGCAGCTTCACGCAGGGGACCTACAATGAGCAGTTCTTC CASSFTQGTYNEQFF
few TRBD2 TRBJ2-1 TRBV6-5 TGTGCCAGCAGTTACTTAGCGGGGGGCTCCTACAATGAGCAGTTCTTC CASSYLAGGSYNEQFF
. . TRBJ1-1 TRBV7-9 TGTGCCAGCAGCTTACTCCAACAGGGGAACACTGAAGCTTTCTTT CASSLLQQGNTEAFF
few TRBD1 TRBJ1-5 TRBV6-6 TGTGCCAGCGAGGGACAGGTGGATCAGCCCCAGCATTTT CASEGQVDQPQHF
. TRBD1 TRBJ1-1 TRBV5-1 TGCGCCAGCAGCTTTACAGGGGGCACTGAAGCTTTCTTT CASSFTGGTEAFF
few . TRBJ1-1 TRBV5-5 TGTGCCAGCAGCTCGAAGACAGCATCCATGAACACTGAAGCTTTCTTT CASSSKTASMNTEAFF
few TRBD2 TRBJ2-5 TRBV9 TGTGCCAGCAGCGTAGCTAGCGGGAGACAAGAGACCCAGTACTTC CASSVASGRQETQYF